This T cell receptor beta chain was identified during a study of T cell responses to AZD1222 COVID-19 vaccine (dated by TCRdb to about 2021). Describing the broader study: Because spike-specific TCR depth and breadth did not differ between the two schedules, AZD1222 recipients who got a second dose at roughly 4 weeks were pooled with those who got a second dose at roughly 12 weeks. A total of 233 trial participants underwent TCR sequencing, of whom nearly 210 received two doses of AZD1222 and some 25 received two doses of the MenACWY control vaccine. Enrollment into the trials was organized by age into subgroups of 18-55, 56-69 and 70-plus years, and those subgroups contained roughly 140, 27 and 60 TCR-sequenced participants, respectively.

The research as a whole found: The 56-69-year group was small, and its depth increase did not reach significance, likely because of low power. CD4 TCRs associated with the vaccine covered the entire spike protein, and the dominant responses were in regions 160-218 and 743-854. Epitopes outside the regions mutated in the B.1.351 and B.1.1.7 variants were reportedly recognized by nearly half of the unique spike-specific TCRs. Conclusions about previously exposed vaccinees were limited because only six AZD1222 recipients were SARS-CoV-2 seropositive at baseline. Because no day 14 peak-response samples were available, the repertoires could be characterized only after the peak T cell response. A significant rise in spike-specific TCR breadth and depth was observed after two AZD1222 doses relative to day 0 and relative to MenACWY recipients. Participants were mostly white British and included more females than males, and it was suggested by the authors that clonal diversity may have been underestimated.

As to this clone: Its antigen remains undetermined. No much larger clone exists at a distance of one base, and base qualities are not known.

The CDR3 numbers 15 residues from cysteine through phenylalanine. Of the read, only the CDR3 DNA is kept; its 45 bases are in frame from base 1. Compared with germline, V lacks 1 base and J lacks 10 bases; bases without a gene match: 4. The germline V gene sets CDR1 to SGHAT and CDR2 to FQNNGV. The CDR3 regions of human TCRbeta chains were analyzed by immunosequencing. Processing in the source paper ran as follows. TCRs in the repertoires were compared against a reference library of SARS-CoV-2-specific TCRs that had been generated with the MIRA antigen-specificity platform. Breadth was defined as the fraction of unique TCRs that were SARS-CoV-2-associated, and depth was defined as the fraction of total T cells that were SARS-CoV-2-associated. Using the MIRA data, every spike-specific TCR was mapped to the spike region that the TCR reacted to and assigned to either a CD4 or a CD8 class. Log10-transformed breadth and depth values were compared by one-way ANOVA with Sidak's multiple comparisons tests. This is the immuneACCESS table as TCRdb keeps it, with only in-frame sequences that have V and J called. A part of the clones is gone; compared with another copy, unresolved V genes explain less than half, and the rest is unexplained. D and trimming were read from the DNA, whereas the V and J calls and clone size are those reported in that table. Here the sample has 150,000 or so clones; roughly nine tenths occur a single time. Of the sample, approximately 5.1% falls within the top ten clones.

This specimen's time point label, per the study, means: baseline before first vaccination. Samples from vaccinated people were obtained from the UK trials COV001 and COV002, which included a single-blind randomized controlled phase 2/3 trial of AZD1222 (ChAdOx1 nCoV-19) in healthy adults. Trial participant PBMC samples were collected at day 0 and day 28 after the second dose for TCRbeta chain sequencing. The receptor comes from an adult in good health. This material consisted of peripheral blood, taken on day 0 of AZD1222 vaccination. The V and J genes are TRBV11-2 and TRBJ2-1; TRBD2 fits 13 bases in the junction. The CDR3 has the sequence CASSLGLAGGIEQFF. The DNA is as follows: TGTGCCAGCAGCTTAGGACTAGCGGGAGGAATCGAGCAGTTCTTC. With the rest looked up from the reference TRBV11-2 and TRBJ2-1 genes rather than sequenced, the full variable domain is EAGVAQSPRYKIIEKRQSVAFWCNPISGHATLYWYQQILGQGPKLLIQFQNNGVVDDSQLPKDRFSAERLKGVDSTLKIQPAKLEDSAVYLCASSLGLAGGIEQFFGPGTRLTVL.